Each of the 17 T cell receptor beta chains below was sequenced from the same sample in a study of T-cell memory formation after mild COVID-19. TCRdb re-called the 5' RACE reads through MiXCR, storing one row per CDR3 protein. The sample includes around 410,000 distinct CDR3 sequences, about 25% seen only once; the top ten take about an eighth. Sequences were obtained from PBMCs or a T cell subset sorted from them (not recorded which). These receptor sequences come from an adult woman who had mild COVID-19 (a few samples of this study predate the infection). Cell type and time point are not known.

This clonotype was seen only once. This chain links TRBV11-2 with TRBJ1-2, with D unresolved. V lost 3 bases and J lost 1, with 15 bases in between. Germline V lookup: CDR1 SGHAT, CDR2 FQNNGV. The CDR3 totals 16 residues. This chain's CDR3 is CASSLNVIYYNYGYTF. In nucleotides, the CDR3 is TGTGCCAGCAGCTTGAACGTTATTTATTATAACTATGGCTACACCTTC.

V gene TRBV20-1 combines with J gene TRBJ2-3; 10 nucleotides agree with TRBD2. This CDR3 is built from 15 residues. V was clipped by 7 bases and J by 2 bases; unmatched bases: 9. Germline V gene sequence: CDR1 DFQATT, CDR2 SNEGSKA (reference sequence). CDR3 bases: TGCAGTGTTATACAAGCGGGGGGGAACACAGATACGCAGTATTTT. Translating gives CSVIQAGGNTDTQYF.

The CDR3 loop is CASSARTSGLYEQYF. The DNA of the CDR3 is TGTGCCAGCAGCGCCCGGACTAGCGGTCTCTACGAGCAGTACTTC. The chain is built from TRBV5-5 and TRBJ2-7; 10 bases map to TRBD2. The trim removed 4 bases at V and 3 bases at J, leaving 7 bases unmatched. Germline CDR1 SGHKS, CDR2 YYEKEE (reference sequence). CDR3 size: 15 residues.

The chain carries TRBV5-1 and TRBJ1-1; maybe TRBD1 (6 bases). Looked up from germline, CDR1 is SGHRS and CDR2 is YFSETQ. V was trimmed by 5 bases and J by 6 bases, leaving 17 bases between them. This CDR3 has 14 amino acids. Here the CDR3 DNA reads TGCGCCAGCAGTGGGCAAGGGGGGTCAGCTGAAGCTTTCTTT. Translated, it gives CASSGQGGSAEAFF. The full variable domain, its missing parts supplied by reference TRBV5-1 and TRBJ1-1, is KAGVTQTPRYLIKTRGQQVTLSCSPISGHRSVSWYQQTPGQGLQFLFEYFSETQRNKGNFPGRFSGRQFSNSRSEMNVSTLELGDSALYLCASSGQGGSAEAFFGQGTRLTVV.

CDR3 amino acids: CASSLVGQSYGYTF. The CDR3 DNA reads as TGCGCCAGCAGCTTGGTGGGACAGAGCTATGGCTACACCTTC. The chain links TRBV5-1 to TRBJ1-2; 7 bases agree with TRBD1. V gave up 0 bases and J gave up 4 bases; unmatched junction bases: 3. This CDR3 region has 14 residues. In germline, CDR1 is SGHRS, CDR2 YFSETQ. Looking up the rest from reference TRBV5-1 and TRBJ1-2 gives the full variable domain: KAGVTQTPRYLIKTRGQQVTLSCSPISGHRSVSWYQQTPGQGLQFLFEYFSETQRNKGNFPGRFSGRQFSNSRSEMNVSTLELGDSALYLCASSLVGQSYGYTFGSGTRLTVV.

For the CDR3, the DNA is TGCGCCAGCAGCTTGGCGCCACTTAGCGGGAAGGGCTACGAGCAGTACTTC. Protein product: CASSLAPLSGKGYEQYF. The chain links TRBV5-1 to TRBJ2-7; TRBD2 matches at 8 bases. After removal of 0 bases from V and 3 bases from J, the junction contained 11 bases not matched to a gene. The V gene's germline CDR1 is SGHRS and CDR2 YFSETQ. This CDR3 is built from 17 residues. Supplemented by reference TRBV5-1 and TRBJ2-7, the full variable domain reads KAGVTQTPRYLIKTRGQQVTLSCSPISGHRSVSWYQQTPGQGLQFLFEYFSETQRNKGNFPGRFSGRQFSNSRSEMNVSTLELGDSALYLCASSLAPLSGKGYEQYFGPGTRLTVT.

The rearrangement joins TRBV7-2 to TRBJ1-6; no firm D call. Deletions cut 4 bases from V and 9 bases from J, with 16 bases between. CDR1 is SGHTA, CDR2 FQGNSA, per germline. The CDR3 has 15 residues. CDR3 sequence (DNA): TGTGCCAGCAGCTCCTTGTGGGGATCGGGTTCACCCCTCCACTTT. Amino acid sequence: CASSSLWGSGSPLHF.

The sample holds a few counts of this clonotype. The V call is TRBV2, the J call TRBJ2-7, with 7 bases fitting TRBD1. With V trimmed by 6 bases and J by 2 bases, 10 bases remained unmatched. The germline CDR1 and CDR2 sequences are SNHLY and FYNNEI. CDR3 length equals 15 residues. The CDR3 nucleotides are TGTGCCAGCAGGTCCCGGACAGGCTCGACCTACGAGCAGTACTTC. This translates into CASRSRTGSTYEQYF.

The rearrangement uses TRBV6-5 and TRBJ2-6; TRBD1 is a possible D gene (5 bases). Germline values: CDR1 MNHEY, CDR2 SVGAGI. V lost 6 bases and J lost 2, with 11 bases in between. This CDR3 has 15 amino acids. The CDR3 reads CASSLRVAGANVLTF. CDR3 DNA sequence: TGTGCCAGCAGCCTCAGGGTAGCTGGGGCCAACGTCCTGACTTTC.

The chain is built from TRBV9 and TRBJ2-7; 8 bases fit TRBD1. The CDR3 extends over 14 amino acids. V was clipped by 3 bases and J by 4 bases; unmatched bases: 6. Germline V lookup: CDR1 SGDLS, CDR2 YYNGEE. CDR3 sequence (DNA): TGTGCCAGCAGCGCAAACAGGGGGTGGTACGAGCAGTACTTC. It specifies CASSANRGWYEQYF.

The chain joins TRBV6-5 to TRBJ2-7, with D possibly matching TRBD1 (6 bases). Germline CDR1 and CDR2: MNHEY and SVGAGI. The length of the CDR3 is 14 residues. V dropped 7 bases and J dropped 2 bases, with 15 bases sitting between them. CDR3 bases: TGTGCCAGCACTCGGACCCAGGGGACCTACGAGCAGTACTTC. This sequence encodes CASTRTQGTYEQYF.

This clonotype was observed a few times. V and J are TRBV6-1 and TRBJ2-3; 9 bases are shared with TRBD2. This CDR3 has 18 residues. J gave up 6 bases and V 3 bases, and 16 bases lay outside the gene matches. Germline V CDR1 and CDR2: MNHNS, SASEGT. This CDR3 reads CASSDPSTSGWGLDTQYF. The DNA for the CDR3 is TGTGCCAGCAGTGACCCCTCGACTAGCGGATGGGGTCTGGATACGCAGTATTTT.

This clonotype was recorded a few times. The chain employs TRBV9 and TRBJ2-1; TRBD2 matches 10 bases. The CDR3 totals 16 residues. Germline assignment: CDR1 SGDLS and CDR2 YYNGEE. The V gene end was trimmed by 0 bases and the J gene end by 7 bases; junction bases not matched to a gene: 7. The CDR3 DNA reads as TGTGCCAGCAGCGTAGGGACTAGCGGACCGAGTAATGAGCAGTTCTTC. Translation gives CASSVGTSGPSNEQFF. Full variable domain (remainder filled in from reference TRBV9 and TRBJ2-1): DSGVTQTPKHLITATGQRVTLRCSPRSGDLSVYWYQQSLDQGLQFLIQYYNGEERAKGNILERFSAQQFPDLHSELNLSSLELGDSALYFCASSVGTSGPSNEQFFGPGTRLTVL.

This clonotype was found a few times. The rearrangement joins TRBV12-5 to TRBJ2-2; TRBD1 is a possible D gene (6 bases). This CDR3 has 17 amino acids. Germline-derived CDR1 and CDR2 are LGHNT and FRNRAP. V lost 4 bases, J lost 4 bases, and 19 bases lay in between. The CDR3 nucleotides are TGTGCTAGTGGTTATCAGCTCATGGGACAACCCACCGGGGAGCTGTTTTTT. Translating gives CASGYQLMGQPTGELFF.

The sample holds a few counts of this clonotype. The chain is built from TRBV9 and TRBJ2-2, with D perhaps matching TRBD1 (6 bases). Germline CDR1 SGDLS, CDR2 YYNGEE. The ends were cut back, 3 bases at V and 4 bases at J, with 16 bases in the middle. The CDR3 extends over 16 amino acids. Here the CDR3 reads CASSARQAPSTGELFF. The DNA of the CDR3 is TGTGCCAGCAGCGCAAGACAGGCACCGTCCACCGGGGAGCTGTTTTTT.

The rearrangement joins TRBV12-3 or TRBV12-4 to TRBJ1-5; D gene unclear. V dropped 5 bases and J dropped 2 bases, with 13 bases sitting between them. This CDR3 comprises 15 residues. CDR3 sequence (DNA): TGTGCCAGCAGTCCAAGGACCGGTGGCAATCAGCCCCAGCATTTT. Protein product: CASSPRTGGNQPQHF.

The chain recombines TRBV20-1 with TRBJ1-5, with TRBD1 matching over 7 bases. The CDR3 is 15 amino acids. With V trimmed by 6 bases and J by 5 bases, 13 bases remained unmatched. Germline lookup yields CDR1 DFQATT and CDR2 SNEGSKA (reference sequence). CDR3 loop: CSAVNRDRTDQPQHF. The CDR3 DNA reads TGCAGTGCCGTAAACCGGGACAGAACTGATCAGCCCCAGCATTTT.